The 29 T cell receptor beta chains given below trace back to one sample, sequenced in a study of T cell responses to AZD1222 COVID-19 vaccine. Generated by immunoSEQ multiplex PCR, the TCRdb table keeps only in-frame clones and is missing some. This repertoire shows some 170,000 clones, approximately 91% found once; its top ten account for 1.5% to 2%. This material consisted of peripheral blood, taken on day 0 of AZD1222 vaccination. These TCRs come from an adult in good health.

V and J are TRBV7-2 and TRBJ1-3; TRBD1 agrees at 10 bases. CDR1 is SGHTA, CDR2 FQGNSA, per germline. This CDR3 spans 14 amino acids. V dropped 4 bases and J dropped 6; count of bases not matched to a gene: 3. This CDR3 is CASSWDRGENTIYF. DNA for the CDR3: TGTGCCAGCAGCTGGGACAGGGGTGAAAACACCATATATTTT.

The rearrangement uses TRBV18 and TRBJ1-6; weak D call: TRBD1 (5 bases). The CDR3 covers 15 residues. Germline CDR1 and CDR2: KGHSH and LQKENI. The V end lost 8 bases, the J end lost 4 bases, and 15 bases lay between the germline ends. The CDR3 DNA sequence: TGTGCCAGCACGGAGGGGAGAGGATATAATTCACCCCTCCACTTT. Amino acid sequence: CASTEGRGYNSPLHF.

The chain links TRBV4-1 to TRBJ2-3, with D perhaps TRBD2 (6 bases). The CDR3 is 16 amino acids. Between the trimmed V and J ends, which lost 0 bases and 4 bases, there was a span of 14 bases. Germline V gene lookup returns CDR1 MGHRA and CDR2 YSYEKL. The CDR3 loop is CASSQDHGSRADTQYF. The DNA of the CDR3 is TGCGCCAGCAGCCAAGATCACGGGAGCCGGGCAGATACGCAGTATTTT.

V is TRBV28 and J is TRBJ1-2; the D is unclear. This CDR3 has 12 residues. Trimming stripped 8 bases from V and 4 bases from J, with 11 bases between. CDR1 is MDHEN and CDR2 is SYDVKM in the germline V gene. CDR3 amino acids: CASLRLTYGYTF. CDR3 sequence (DNA): TGTGCCAGCCTTCGCTTGACCTATGGCTACACCTTC.

CDR3 nucleotide sequence: TGTGCCAGCAGTCCCGAGGTGTGGTCGAGCGAAAAACTGTTTTTT. Protein: CASSPEVWSSEKLFF. V is TRBV6-5 and J is TRBJ1-4, with no clear D. Germline V gives CDR1 MNHEY, CDR2 SVGAGI. The ends were cut back, 5 bases at V and 8 bases at J, with 18 bases in the middle. This CDR3 is built from 15 residues.

The chain links TRBV10-3 to TRBJ2-7; D might be TRBD1 (5 bases). Trimming left V 4 bases short and J 5 bases short, with 15 bases between. Germline lookup yields CDR1 ENHRY and CDR2 SYGVKD. The CDR3 consists of 14 residues. For the CDR3, the DNA is TGTGCCATCAGTGCGCAGGGTGGGTTAAACGAGCAGTACTTC. It codes for CAISAQGGLNEQYF.

The rearrangement joins TRBV28 to TRBJ1-5, with unresolved D. The CDR3 runs 14 residues. Deletions cut 6 bases from V and 5 bases from J, with 14 bases between. Per the germline V gene, CDR1 is MDHEN and CDR2 is SYDVKM. CDR3 coding DNA: TGTGCCAGCAGGCCGTACAGTGACGATCAGCCCCAGCATTTT. Protein product: CASRPYSDDQPQHF. Full variable domain (outside the CDR3, taken from reference TRBV28 and TRBJ1-5): DVKVTQSSRYLVKRTGEKVFLECVQDMDHENMFWYRQDPGLGLRLIYFSYDVKMKEKGDIPEGYSVSREKKERFSLILESASTNQTSMYLCASRPYSDDQPQHFGDGTRLSIL.

This clone has a single count. V and J are TRBV11-2 and TRBJ1-5; D not certain. The V and J ends lost 2 bases and 6 bases respectively, with 11 bases between them. The V gene's germline CDR1 is SGHAT and CDR2 FQNNGV. There are 14 residues in the CDR3. The CDR3 DNA reads as TGTGCCAGCAGCTTATCCCCAGTAACTCAGCCCCAGCATTTT. The encoded protein is CASSLSPVTQPQHF.

The chain has TRBV6-2 or TRBV6-3 and TRBJ2-3; D might be TRBD1 (5 bases). Germline V gives CDR1 MNHEY, CDR2 SVGEGT. Trimming stripped 4 bases from V and 2 bases from J, with 13 bases between. CDR3 size: 15 residues. CDR3 in DNA: TGTGCCAGCAGTTTCCAGGGTACCCTCACAGATACGCAGTATTTT. Its protein is CASSFQGTLTDTQYF.

This clone was seen only a few times. The gene calls are TRBV28 and TRBJ2-5; 8 bases match TRBD2. The length of the CDR3 is 14 residues. The germline V gene encodes CDR1 MDHEN and CDR2 SYDVKM. Losses at the gene ends were 2 bases for V and 9 bases for J; bases not matched to a gene: 8. CDR3 protein: CASSLGGGIGAQYF. In nucleotides, the CDR3 is TGTGCCAGCAGTTTAGGCGGGGGGATAGGGGCCCAGTACTTC.

The chain carries TRBV14 and TRBJ1-4; D not certain. The CDR3 spans 15 residues. The germline V and J ends were trimmed by 0 bases and 5 bases, with 10 bases remaining between them. In germline, CDR1 is SGHDN, CDR2 FVKESK. The CDR3 sequence: CASSQDIGPNEKLFF. CDR3 DNA sequence: TGTGCCAGCAGCCAAGATATTGGGCCGAATGAAAAACTGTTTTTT.

V is TRBV19 and J is TRBJ1-1; 8 nucleotides align to TRBD1. Germline CDR1 is LNHDA and CDR2 is SQIVND (reference sequence). Unmatched junction bases numbered 9, after V lost 6 bases and J lost 6 bases. The CDR3 length is 14 residues. This CDR3 reads CASSTGTGYPEAFF. Here the CDR3 DNA reads TGTGCCAGTAGCACCGGGACAGGATACCCTGAAGCTTTCTTT.

V is TRBV15 and J is TRBJ2-7, with TRBD2 identical over 11 bases. Germline loops: CDR1 LNHNV, CDR2 YYDKDF (reference sequence). The V gene end was trimmed by 0 bases and the J gene end by 0 bases; junction bases not matched to a gene: 1. This CDR3 is 16 amino acids long. The CDR3 sequence: CATSRDTSGSSYEQYF. DNA of the CDR3: TGTGCCACCAGCAGAGATACTAGCGGGAGCTCCTACGAGCAGTACTTC.

The chain links TRBV5-1 to TRBJ1-6; 7 bases are a match to TRBD1. Germline V CDR1 and CDR2: SGHRS, YFSETQ. Unmatched junction bases numbered 5, after V lost 2 bases and J lost 6 bases. The CDR3 runs 15 residues. CDR3 sequence (DNA): TGCGCCAGCAGCTTAACAGGGGATCCTAATTCACCCCTCCACTTT. This codes for CASSLTGDPNSPLHF.

The chain recombines TRBV19 with TRBJ2-1; D is ambiguous. Per the germline V gene, CDR1 is LNHDA and CDR2 is SQIVND (reference sequence). V lost 8 bases, J lost 8 bases, and 10 bases lay in between. The CDR3 runs to 11 residues. CDR3 amino acids: CASAVADEQFF. CDR3 nucleotides: TGTGCCAGTGCAGTGGCGGATGAGCAGTTCTTC. The whole variable domain, filled in from reference TRBV19 and TRBJ2-1, reads DGGITQSPKYLFRKEGQNVTLSCEQNLNHDAMYWYRQDPGQGLRLIYYSQIVNDFQKGDIAEGYSVSREKKESFPLTVTSAQKNPTAFYLCASAVADEQFFGPGTRLTVL.

The chain combines TRBV6-5 with TRBJ2-2, with D uncertain. Looked up from germline, CDR1 is MNHEY and CDR2 is SVGAGI. V was pared by 2 bases and J by 2 bases, with 12 bases between. The CDR3 spans 16 residues. CDR3 DNA sequence: TGTGCCAGCAGTTACATCGAACCGTTTAACACCGGGGAGCTGTTTTTT. Translated: CASSYIEPFNTGELFF.

The rearrangement joins TRBV20-1 to TRBJ2-1; D gene unclear. The CDR3 runs to 13 residues. The germline gives CDR1 DFQATT, CDR2 SNEGSKA (reference sequence). V lost 3 bases to trimming and J lost 5 bases, with 11 bases between them. The CDR3 DNA is TGCAGTGCTAGTAGGCTAGGAAACAATGAGCAGTTCTTC. Amino acids: CSASRLGNNEQFF.

V gene TRBV6-5 combines with J gene TRBJ1-4, with D possibly being TRBD1 (5 bases). Germline V gene data show CDR1 as MNHEY and CDR2 as SVGAGI. Trimming took 7 bases from V and 8 from J, leaving 14 bases between them. The CDR3 loop spans 13 amino acids. The CDR3 DNA follows: TGTGCCAGCACCCGGGGGATGGGCGAAAAACTGTTTTTT. It codes for CASTRGMGEKLFF.

The genes are TRBV10-1 and TRBJ2-1; TRBD2 agrees at 8 bases. Germline CDR1 is WNHNN and CDR2 is SYGVQD (reference sequence). This CDR3 has 15 amino acids. With V trimmed by 2 bases and J by 7 bases, 7 bases remained unmatched. The CDR3 nucleotides are TGCGCCAGCAGTGAGGCCGGGACTAGTGGGAATGAGCAGTTCTTC. Amino acids: CASSEAGTSGNEQFF.

This chain connects TRBV2 to TRBJ2-1; no reliable D call. The CDR3 length is 15 residues. V lost 2 bases and J 6 bases, leaving 14 bases between the germline ends. Germline lookup yields CDR1 SNHLY and CDR2 FYNNEI. The CDR3 spells CASSEMGFDSNEQFF. The CDR3 DNA reads TGTGCCAGCAGTGAAATGGGCTTTGATTCCAATGAGCAGTTCTTC.

V is TRBV28 and J is TRBJ1-4; D gene uncertain. V was clipped by 7 bases and J by 8 bases, with 17 bases between them. The CDR3 totals 14 residues. Germline-derived CDR1 and CDR2 are MDHEN and SYDVKM. The CDR3 DNA reads as TGTGCCAGCACCGTGCCCGCCCCGGGCGAAAAACTGTTTTTT. Amino acid sequence: CASTVPAPGEKLFF.

In its sample, this clone was seen once. The chain joins TRBV10-2 to TRBJ1-5; D remains ambiguous. From germline, CDR1 is WSHSY and CDR2 SAAADI. V lost 2 bases and J 10 bases, leaving 9 bases between the germline ends. The CDR3 loop spans 12 amino acids. The CDR3 DNA sequence: TGCGCCAGCAGTGAGAGTTGGGGACCCCAGCATTTT. It encodes CASSESWGPQHF.

The chain is built from TRBV15 and TRBJ2-7; no clear D gene. The germline CDR1 and CDR2 sequences are LNHNV and YYDKDF (reference sequence). CDR3 length: 12 residues. Between the trimmed V and J ends, which lost 1 base and 5 bases, there was a span of 6 bases. This CDR3 reads CATSRADDEQYF. The CDR3 coding sequence is TGTGCCACCAGCAGAGCCGACGACGAGCAGTACTTC.

The chain carries TRBV10-3 and TRBJ1-2; D remains unclear. V gave up 4 bases and J gave up 7 bases, with 7 bases separating them. This CDR3 is 11 amino acids long. Germline CDR1 reads ENHRY; CDR2 reads SYGVKD. CDR3 loop: CAISAVTGYTF. CDR3 in DNA: TGTGCCATCAGTGCTGTAACTGGCTACACCTTC.

The chain couples TRBV6-5 to TRBJ1-2, with 8 positions matching TRBD1. Germline-derived CDR1 and CDR2 are MNHEY and SVGAGI. The ends lost 6 bases at V and 7 bases at J; junction bases unmatched: 7. This CDR3 is 13 amino acids long. The CDR3 nucleotides are TGTGCCAGCAGGAGAGGACAGGGACGTGGCTACACCTTC. It is translated as CASRRGQGRGYTF.

The rearrangement uses TRBV6-1 and TRBJ1-6, with D maybe TRBD1 (5 bases). The CDR3 extends over 15 amino acids. The germline V and J ends were trimmed by 2 bases and 9 bases, with 14 bases remaining between them. Per the germline V gene, CDR1 is MNHNS and CDR2 is SASEGT. DNA of the CDR3: TGTGCCAGCAGTGAACTTCCAGGGAAGAGTTCACCCCTCCACTTT. Protein product: CASSELPGKSSPLHF.

In the case of this clone: A read error may produce the germline difference seen at one junction end. CDR3 loop: CASRPIRDASRQFSF. The CDR3 DNA is TGTGCCAGCAGACCTATCCGGGACGCCTCCCGCCAATTTAGCTTC. The chain links TRBV28 to TRBJ2-7; D tentatively reads TRBD1 or TRBD2 (5 bases each). The CDR3 is made up of 15 amino acids. From germline, CDR1 is MDHEN and CDR2 SYDVKM.

The chain recombines TRBV6-5 with TRBJ1-3; D perhaps matches TRBD1 (5 bases). There are 14 residues in the CDR3. Trimming pared 0 bases from V and 4 bases from J, leaving 7 bases between. Germline CDR1 MNHEY, CDR2 SVGAGI. CDR3 nucleotide sequence: TGTGCCAGCAGTTACTCTGGGGCCGGAAACACCATATATTTT. Its protein product is CASSYSGAGNTIYF.

CDR3 nucleotide sequence: TGTGCCAGTAGTTCTGTTAGCCTCGGCGGCGGAAACACCATATATTTT. The encoded protein is CASSSVSLGGGNTIYF. The chain combines TRBV19 with TRBJ1-3; no definite D call. The CDR3 spans 16 residues. Germline CDR1 is LNHDA and CDR2 is SQIVND (reference sequence). The germline V and J ends were trimmed by 5 bases and 4 bases, with 18 bases remaining between them.